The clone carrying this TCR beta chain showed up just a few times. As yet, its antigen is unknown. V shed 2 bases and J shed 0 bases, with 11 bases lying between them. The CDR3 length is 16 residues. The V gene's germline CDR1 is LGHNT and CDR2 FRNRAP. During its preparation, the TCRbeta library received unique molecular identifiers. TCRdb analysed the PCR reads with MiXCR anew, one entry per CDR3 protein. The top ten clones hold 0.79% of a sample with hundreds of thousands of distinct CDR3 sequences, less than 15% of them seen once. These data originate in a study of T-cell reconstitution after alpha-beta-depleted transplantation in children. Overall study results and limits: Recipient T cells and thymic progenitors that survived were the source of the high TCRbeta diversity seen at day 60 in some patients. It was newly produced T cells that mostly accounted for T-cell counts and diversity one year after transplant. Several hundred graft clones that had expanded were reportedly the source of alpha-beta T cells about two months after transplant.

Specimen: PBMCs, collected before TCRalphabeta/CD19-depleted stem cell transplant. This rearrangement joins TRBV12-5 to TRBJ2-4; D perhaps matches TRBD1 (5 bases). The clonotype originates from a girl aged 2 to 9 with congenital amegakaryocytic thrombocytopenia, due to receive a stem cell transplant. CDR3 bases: TGTGCTAGTGGTTTGTGGCAGGGCCTAGCCAAAAACATTCAGTACTTC. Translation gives CASGLWQGLAKNIQYF.